This is a list of T cell receptor beta chains from one sample in a study of CD8 T cells in ankylosing spondylitis. TCRdb recomputed calls from the 5' RACE reads with MiXCR, one row per CDR3 protein. The sample consists of hundreds of thousands of distinct CDR3 sequences, approximately 10% of them appearing once. Sequencing was done on a sample of blood, either unsorted or a sorted T cell fraction (not recorded which). The receptors derive from a male donor with ankylosing spondylitis. Both conserved end residues are part of each CDR3. D genes are given only for firm matches. Some rows have no size entry. The others give once, few or many, or a class for an expanded clone.

TRBJ2-2 | NA | 16 | TRBD2 | TRBV6-1 | CASTRLADANTGELFF | TGTGCCAGCACCCGACTAGCGGACGCGAACACCGGGGAGCTGTTTTTT
TRBJ1-2 | few | 14 | NA | TRBV6-1 | CASSENRVNYGYTF | TGTGCCAGCAGTGAAAACAGGGTAAACTATGGCTACACCTTC
TRBJ2-6 | NA | 16 | NA | TRBV5-1 | CASSTLGGSGANVLTF | TGCGCCAGCAGCACCCTGGGGGGCTCTGGGGCCAACGTCCTGACTTTC
TRBJ2-3 | NA | 15 | TRBD2 | TRBV5-1 | CASSKTSAHTDTQYF | TGCGCCAGCAGCAAAACTAGCGCCCACACAGATACGCAGTATTTT
TRBJ2-3 | NA | 16 | TRBD2 | TRBV13 | CASSTASGLDTDTQYF | TGTGCCAGCAGTACGGCTAGCGGGTTAGACACAGATACGCAGTATTTT
TRBJ1-4 | NA | 13 | TRBD1 | TRBV20-1 | CSVEDRGAEKLFF | TGCAGTGTTGAGGACAGGGGTGCCGAAAAACTGTTTTTT
TRBJ2-1 | few | 18 | TRBD2 | TRBV9 | CASSFFSLTSGVYNEQFF | TGTGCCAGCAGCTTCTTTTCCCTGACTAGCGGGGTATACAATGAGCAGTTCTTC
TRBJ2-1 | many | 17 | TRBD1 | TRBV29-1 | CSGMKAPTGGFSNEQFF | TGCAGCGGTATGAAAGCACCGACAGGGGGCTTCAGCAATGAGCAGTTCTTC
TRBJ2-5 | few | 16 | TRBD2 | TRBV6-1 | CAASRSRDYKVETQYF | TGTGCCGCTTCCCGATCCCGGGACTATAAAGTAGAGACCCAGTACTTC
TRBJ2-5 | NA | 13 | TRBD1 | TRBV29-1 | CSVDLTGVETQYF | TGCAGCGTTGACCTGACAGGGGTAGAGACCCAGTACTTC
TRBJ1-6 | few | 19 | NA | TRBV12-3/TRBV12-4 | CASSFMRQLLSSYNSPLHF | TGTGCCAGCAGTTTTATGAGACAACTTCTGAGCTCCTATAATTCACCCCTCCACTTT
TRBJ1-1 | many | 14 | NA | TRBV6-4 | CASRDTSWNTEAFF | TGTGCCAGCAGAGACACCTCTTGGAACACTGAAGCTTTCTTT
TRBJ1-6 | NA | 17 | TRBD1 | TRBV5-4 | CASSLVGGGDRRSRLHF | TGTGCCAGCAGCTTGGTTGGCGGAGGGGACAGGCGGTCGCGCCTCCACTTT
TRBJ2-5 | few | 14 | NA | TRBV20-1 | CSARPSDRGETQYF | TGCAGTGCTAGACCCTCGGACAGAGGCGAGACCCAGTACTTC
TRBJ2-7 | many | 14 | TRBD2 | TRBV27 | CASSLWGTRREQYF | TGTGCCAGCAGTTTATGGGGGACTAGGAGGGAGCAGTACTTC
TRBJ2-1 | few | 13 | NA | TRBV5-6 | CASSLDRVDEQFF | TGTGCCAGCAGCTTGGACAGGGTTGATGAGCAGTTCTTC
TRBJ2-2 | NA | 12 | TRBD1 | TRBV20-1 | CSASRTGGELFF | TGCAGTGCTAGTAGGACAGGCGGGGAGCTGTTTTTT
TRBJ1-4 | NA | 14 | NA | TRBV2 | CASLWGLINEKLFF | TGTGCCAGCCTTTGGGGACTTATTAATGAAAAACTGTTTTTT
TRBJ2-5 | many | 14 | NA | TRBV29-1 | CSGLRSQNEETQYF | TGCAGCGGGCTCAGATCCCAGAATGAAGAGACCCAGTACTTC
TRBJ2-2 | few | 17 | NA | TRBV20-1 | CSARDRAGSGNTGELFF | TGCAGTGCTAGAGATCGGGCAGGTAGTGGAAACACCGGGGAGCTGTTTTTT
TRBJ2-7 | few | 13 | NA | TRBV20-1 | CSASTPQRYEQYF | TGCAGTGCTAGTACACCCCAGCGCTACGAGCAGTACTTC
TRBJ2-6 | NA | 21 | NA | TRBV6-9 | CASSYSNSRGRSSSGANVLTF | TGTGCCAGCAGTTACTCGAATAGCCGGGGACGTTCCAGCTCTGGGGCCAACGTCCTGACTTTC
TRBJ2-7 | NA | 16 | TRBD2 | TRBV6-1 | CASSEGTSAYSYEQYF | TGTGCCAGCAGTGAAGGGACTAGCGCTTACTCCTACGAGCAGTACTTC
TRBJ2-7 | NA | 16 | NA | TRBV5-1 | CASKGGGRESSYEQYF | TGCGCCAGCAAAGGGGGGGGACGGGAAAGCTCCTACGAGCAGTACTTC
TRBJ2-1 | NA | 17 | TRBD1 | TRBV4-3 | CASSQGVYQGAGNEQFF | TGCGCCAGCAGCCAAGGGGTGTATCAGGGGGCGGGAAATGAGCAGTTCTTC
TRBJ1-1 | NA | 14 | NA | TRBV5-1 | CASRGGGLDIEAFF | TGCGCCAGCAGGGGGGGGGGCCTCGACATTGAAGCTTTCTTT
TRBJ1-2 | NA | 14 | NA | TRBV5-5 | CASSLVGSGDGYTF | TGTGCCAGCAGCTTGGTCGGCTCCGGGGATGGCTACACCTTC
TRBJ2-1 | few | 16 | NA | TRBV20-1 | CSAISFEGESYNEQFF | TGCAGTGCTATATCCTTTGAGGGAGAATCCTACAATGAGCAGTTCTTC
TRBJ2-5 | many | 16 | TRBD2 | TRBV20-1 | CSARDLQREGGETQYF | TGCAGTGCTAGAGATCTACAGCGGGAGGGCGGGGAGACCCAGTACTTC
TRBJ1-1 | NA | 14 | TRBD1 | TRBV18 | CASSSFYRGTEAFF | TGTGCCAGCTCAAGCTTTTACAGGGGCACTGAAGCTTTCTTT
TRBJ2-2 | NA | 15 | NA | TRBV7-3 | CASSPGPPGTGELFF | TGTGCCAGCAGCCCGGGACCCCCTGGGACCGGGGAGCTGTTTTTT
TRBJ2-3 | few | 13 | NA | TRBV28 | CAWGRPGADTQYF | TGTGCCTGGGGACGGCCGGGAGCAGATACGCAGTATTTT
TRBJ2-1 | few | 15 | NA | TRBV20-1 | CSARYAPNIGNEQFF | TGCAGTGCTAGATACGCCCCAAATATTGGCAATGAGCAGTTCTTC
TRBJ2-3 | few | 16 | NA | TRBV5-1 | CASSLGTSTGTDTQYF | TGCGCCAGCAGCTTGGGAACTAGCACGGGGACAGATACGCAGTATTTT
TRBJ2-7 | few | 15 | NA | TRBV4-2 | CASSQDWVATYEQYF | TGTGCCAGCAGCCAAGATTGGGTAGCTACCTACGAGCAGTACTTC
TRBJ2-1 | few | 13 | NA | TRBV24-1 | CATAGSSYNEQFF | TGTGCCACCGCGGGTAGCTCCTACAATGAGCAGTTCTTC